Each of the 16 T cell receptor beta chains below was sequenced from the same sample in a study of CD8+CD57+ T cells in acquired aplastic anemia (dated by TCRdb to about 2018). The sequencer was an Illumina HiSeq 2000. Profiling of TCR beta VDJ combinations and CDR3 sequences used genomic DNA as the template. Through fastp at Q25 and MiXCR, TCRdb rebuilt clones from the public reads, retaining in-frame beta chains. Every distinct CDR3 protein forms one entry, paired with its most common genes and DNA. The sample has under 200,000 distinct CDR3 sequences on record, approximately 43% of them singletons. Of the sample, 0.85% to 1.3% is held by the ten largest clones. Input material: sorted CD4+, CD8+, or CD8+CD57+ T cells (not recorded which) from PBMCs. These receptors all come from a human donor in good health.

This clonotype was seen just once. This chain uses TRBV7-2 with TRBJ2-7, with 7 bases lining up with TRBD2. V trimming: 1 base; J trimming: 2 bases; junction bases outside the gene matches: 2. This CDR3 has 14 residues. The germline V gene encodes CDR1 SGHTA and CDR2 FQGNSA. CDR3 in amino acids: CASSLVGGAYEQYF. The CDR3 DNA is TGTGCCAGCAGCTTAGTGGGGGGGGCCTACGAGCAGTACTTC.

The chain combines TRBV7-9 with TRBJ2-7; D is unresolved. The V end was cut by 1 base, the J end by 3 bases, with 10 bases between. The CDR3 spans 14 residues. From germline, CDR1 is SEHNR and CDR2 FQNEAQ (reference sequence). The DNA of the CDR3 is TGTGCCAGCAGCTTAGTCGCAGCCAACTACGAGCAGTACTTC. This gives the protein CASSLVAANYEQYF.

This chain joins TRBV6-6 and TRBJ2-7; no definite D call. The CDR3 sequence is 11 residues long. Germline V gene sequence: CDR1 MNHNY, CDR2 SVGAGI (reference sequence). V was shortened by 8 bases and J by 6 bases, with 11 bases between the two germline ends. The CDR3 loop reads CASGYRIEQYF. The CDR3 bases are TGTGCCAGCGGGTATCGAATCGAGCAGTACTTC.

The J gene is TRBJ2-1, the V gene TRBV12-5, with D uncertain. V was trimmed by 0 bases and J by 10 bases, leaving 13 bases between them. Germline CDR1 and CDR2: LGHNT and FRNRAP. This CDR3 has 14 residues. CDR3 DNA sequence: TGTGCTAGTGGTTTGGTGCTCCCAGAGGAAGAGCAGTTCTTC. Translating gives CASGLVLPEEEQFF.

J is TRBJ2-5 and V is TRBV7-3; TRBD2 is a possible D gene (5 bases). Looked up from germline, CDR1 is SGHTA and CDR2 is FQGTGA. Between the trimmed V and J ends, which lost 10 bases and 5 bases, there was a span of 17 bases. CDR3 size: 13 residues. The CDR3, as DNA: TGTGCCACCAGAGTGGAGGTTTGGGAGACCCAGTACTTC. Amino acid sequence: CATRVEVWETQYF.

This clonotype was seen many times. The chain joins TRBV11-2 to TRBJ1-1; perhaps TRBD1 as D (5 bases). Trimming left V 4 bases short and J 5 bases short, with 29 bases between. The germline CDR1 and CDR2 sequences are SGHAT and FQNNGV. The CDR3 has 19 amino acids. In nucleotides, the CDR3 is TGTGCCAGCAGCTCTAAAGCTATAGGGGTGAACTGGGCTCGAACTGAAGCTTTCTTT. Translated, it gives CASSSKAIGVNWARTEAFF. Complete variable domain (other parts from reference TRBV11-2 and TRBJ1-1): EAGVAQSPRYKIIEKRQSVAFWCNPISGHATLYWYQQILGQGPKLLIQFQNNGVVDDSQLPKDRFSAERLKGVDSTLKIQPAKLEDSAVYLCASSSKAIGVNWARTEAFFGQGTRLTVV.

This chain uses TRBV15 with TRBJ2-7, with 11 bases that match TRBD2. CDR1 LNHNV and CDR2 YYDKDF come from the germline V gene (reference sequence). With 4 bases clipped from V and 5 bases from J, the junction kept 7 bases outside the gene matches. This CDR3 is built from 15 residues. DNA of the CDR3: TGTGCCACCAGCATGCTAGCGGGAGGATCTAACGAGCAGTACTTC. Translating it yields CATSMLAGGSNEQYF.

This clonotype occurred many times. V and J are TRBV20-1 and TRBJ2-7; 11 bases are a match to TRBD1. The CDR3 totals 14 residues. V gave up 3 bases and J gave up 2 bases; unmatched junction bases: 3. Germline lookup yields CDR1 DFQATT and CDR2 SNEGSKA (reference sequence). The CDR3, as DNA: TGCAGTGCTAGTGGACAGGGGGCGACCTACGAGCAGTACTTC. It encodes CSASGQGATYEQYF.

Ten or more counts support this clonotype. This chain links TRBV9 with TRBJ2-1; 9 bases are shared with TRBD2. The junction had 9 bases not matched to a gene; V was cut back by 2 bases and J by 9 bases. Per the germline V gene, CDR1 is SGDLS and CDR2 is YYNGEE. The CDR3 has 15 amino acids. CDR3 sequence reads: CASSVSGSQQGEQFF. As DNA, the CDR3 is TGTGCCAGCAGCGTTAGCGGGAGCCAGCAGGGTGAGCAGTTCTTC. The whole variable domain, remainder taken from reference TRBV9 and TRBJ2-1, is DSGVTQTPKHLITATGQRVTLRCSPRSGDLSVYWYQQSLDQGLQFLIQYYNGEERAKGNILERFSAQQFPDLHSELNLSSLELGDSALYFCASSVSGSQQGEQFFGPGTRLTVL.

The V and J genes are TRBV9 and TRBJ1-6; D unclear. This CDR3 is built from 14 residues. Germline V lookup: CDR1 SGDLS, CDR2 YYNGEE. V was clipped by 3 bases and J by 3 bases, with 7 bases between them. DNA of the CDR3: TGTGCCAGCAGCGGGAGCTGCTATAATTCACCCCTCCACTTT. Its protein is CASSGSCYNSPLHF. Full variable domain (missing parts from reference TRBV9 and TRBJ1-6): DSGVTQTPKHLITATGQRVTLRCSPRSGDLSVYWYQQSLDQGLQFLIQYYNGEERAKGNILERFSAQQFPDLHSELNLSSLELGDSALYFCASSGSCYNSPLHFGNGTRLTVT.

This clonotype was found many times. This chain's CDR3 is CSARGISGGEGKNIQYF. In nucleotides, the CDR3 is TGCAGTGCTAGGGGAATATCAGGGGGAGAGGGCAAAAACATTCAGTACTTC. The rearrangement links TRBV20-1 to TRBJ2-4, with TRBD1 matching over 7 bases. The junction had 14 bases not matched to a gene; V was cut back by 3 bases and J by 3 bases. Per germline, CDR1 DFQATT and CDR2 SNEGSKA (reference sequence). The CDR3 has 17 residues.

The genes are TRBV5-1 and TRBJ1-3; possible D gene TRBD1, 5 bases. Trimming cost V 4 bases and J 7 bases, with 18 bases left between them. Germline CDR1 is SGHRS and CDR2 is YFSETQ. This CDR3 is 15 amino acids long. The DNA for the CDR3 is TGCGCCAGCAGCCAAACCGGGACCCCAGTCAACACCATATATTTT. This translates into CASSQTGTPVNTIYF. The entire variable domain, with the rest obtained from reference TRBV5-1 and TRBJ1-3, is as follows: KAGVTQTPRYLIKTRGQQVTLSCSPISGHRSVSWYQQTPGQGLQFLFEYFSETQRNKGNFPGRFSGRQFSNSRSEMNVSTLELGDSALYLCASSQTGTPVNTIYFGEGSWLTVV.

This clonotype was counted many times. The CDR3 region is CASSSPGDTEAFF. The CDR3 bases are TGTGCCAGCAGTTCACCGGGGGACACTGAAGCTTTCTTT. The J gene is TRBJ1-1, the V gene TRBV7-3, with TRBD1 as a possible D gene (5 bases). V was trimmed by 6 bases and J by 3 bases, leaving 11 bases between them. This CDR3 comprises 13 residues. Germline V gene data show CDR1 as SGHTA and CDR2 as FQGTGA. The full variable domain, its missing parts supplied by reference TRBV7-3 and TRBJ1-1, is GAGVSQTPSNKVTEKGKYVELRCDPISGHTALYWYRQSLGQGPEFLIYFQGTGAADDSGLPNDRFFAVRPEGSVSTLKIQRTERGDSAVYLCASSSPGDTEAFFGQGTRLTVV.

This sequence joins TRBV6-1 and TRBJ1-1, with D unresolved. Germline-derived CDR1 and CDR2 are MNHNS and SASEGT. The CDR3 extends over 13 amino acids. V was shortened by 7 bases and J by 0 bases, with 9 bases between the two germline ends. The chain's CDR3 is CASMRVLNTEAFF. DNA of the CDR3: TGTGCCAGCATGAGGGTTTTGAACACTGAAGCTTTCTTT.

V is TRBV15 and J is TRBJ1-4, with D uncertain. The CDR3 totals 12 residues. From germline, CDR1 is LNHNV and CDR2 YYDKDF (reference sequence). Trimming pared 0 bases from V and 14 bases from J, leaving 10 bases between. CDR3 bases: TGTGCCACCAGCAGAGATATGAGTCGGCTGTTTTTT. Its protein product is CATSRDMSRLFF.

Note on this clonotype: Sequence at one end of the junction differs from germline and may be a read error. The rearrangement links TRBV25-1 to TRBJ1-2; TRBD1 matches at 7 bases. Looked up from germline, CDR1 is MGHDK and CDR2 is SYGVNS. The CDR3 is 15 amino acids. This CDR3 reads CASSEPGQERYGCTF. CDR3 nucleotides: TGTGCCAGCAGTGAACCCGGACAGGAGAGGTATGGCTGCACCTTC.